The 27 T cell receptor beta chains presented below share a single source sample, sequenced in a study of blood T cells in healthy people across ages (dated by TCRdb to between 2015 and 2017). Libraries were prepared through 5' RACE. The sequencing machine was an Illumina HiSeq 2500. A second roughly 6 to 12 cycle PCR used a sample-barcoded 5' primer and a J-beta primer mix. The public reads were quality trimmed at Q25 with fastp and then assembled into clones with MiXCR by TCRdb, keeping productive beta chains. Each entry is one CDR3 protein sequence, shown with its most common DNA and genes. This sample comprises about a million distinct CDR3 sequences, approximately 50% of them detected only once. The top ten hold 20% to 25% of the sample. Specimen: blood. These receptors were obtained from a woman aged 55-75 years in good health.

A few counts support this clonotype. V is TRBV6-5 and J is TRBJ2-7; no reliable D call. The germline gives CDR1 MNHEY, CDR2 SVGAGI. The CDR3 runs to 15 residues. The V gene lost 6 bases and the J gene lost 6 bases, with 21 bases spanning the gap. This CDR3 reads CASRPTGTPLGEQYF. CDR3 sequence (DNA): TGTGCCAGCAGGCCTACCGGAACCCCTTTGGGCGAGCAGTACTTC.

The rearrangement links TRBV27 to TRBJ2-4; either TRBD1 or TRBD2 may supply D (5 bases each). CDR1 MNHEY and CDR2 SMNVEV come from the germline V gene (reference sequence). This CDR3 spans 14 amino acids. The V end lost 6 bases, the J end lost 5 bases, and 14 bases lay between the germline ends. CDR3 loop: CASSQWGKQNIQYF. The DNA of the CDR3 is TGTGCCAGCAGCCAATGGGGGAAGCAAAACATTCAGTACTTC.

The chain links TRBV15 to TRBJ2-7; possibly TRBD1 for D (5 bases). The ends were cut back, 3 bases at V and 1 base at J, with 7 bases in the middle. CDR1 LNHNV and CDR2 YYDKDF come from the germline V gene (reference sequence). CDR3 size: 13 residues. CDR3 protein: CATSRDISYEQYF. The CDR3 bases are TGTGCCACCAGCAGGGACATATCCTACGAGCAGTACTTC.

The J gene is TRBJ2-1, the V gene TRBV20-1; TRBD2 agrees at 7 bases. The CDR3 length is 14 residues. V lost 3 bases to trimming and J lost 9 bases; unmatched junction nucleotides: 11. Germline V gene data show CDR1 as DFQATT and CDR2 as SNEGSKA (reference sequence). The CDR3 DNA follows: TGCAGTGCTAGCTCCGGGACTACATACGTTGAGCAGTTCTTC. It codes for CSASSGTTYVEQFF.

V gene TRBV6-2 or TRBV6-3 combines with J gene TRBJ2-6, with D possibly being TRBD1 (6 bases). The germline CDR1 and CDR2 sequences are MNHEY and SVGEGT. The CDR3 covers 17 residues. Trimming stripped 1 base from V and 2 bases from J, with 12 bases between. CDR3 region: CASSYWMTGPGANVLTF. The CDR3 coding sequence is TGTGCCAGCAGTTACTGGATGACAGGCCCTGGGGCCAACGTCCTGACTTTC.

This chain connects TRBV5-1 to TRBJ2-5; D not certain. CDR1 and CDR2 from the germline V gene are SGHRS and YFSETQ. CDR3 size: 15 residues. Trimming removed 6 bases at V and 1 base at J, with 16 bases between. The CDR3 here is CASNPLWGSQETQYF. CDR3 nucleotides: TGCGCCAGCAATCCCCTTTGGGGTTCCCAAGAGACCCAGTACTTC.

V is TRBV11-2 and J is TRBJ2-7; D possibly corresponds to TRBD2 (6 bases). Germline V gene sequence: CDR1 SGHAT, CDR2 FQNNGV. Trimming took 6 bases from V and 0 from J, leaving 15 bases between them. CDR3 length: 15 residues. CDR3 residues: CASREEGLSSYEQYF. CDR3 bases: TGTGCCAGCAGGGAGGAGGGACTTAGCTCCTACGAGCAGTACTTC.

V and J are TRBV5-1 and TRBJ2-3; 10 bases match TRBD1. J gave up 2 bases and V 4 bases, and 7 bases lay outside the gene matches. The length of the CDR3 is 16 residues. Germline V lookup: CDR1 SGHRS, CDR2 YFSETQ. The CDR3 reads CASSLMGQGNTDTQYF. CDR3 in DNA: TGCGCCAGCAGCCTGATGGGACAGGGGAACACAGATACGCAGTATTTT.

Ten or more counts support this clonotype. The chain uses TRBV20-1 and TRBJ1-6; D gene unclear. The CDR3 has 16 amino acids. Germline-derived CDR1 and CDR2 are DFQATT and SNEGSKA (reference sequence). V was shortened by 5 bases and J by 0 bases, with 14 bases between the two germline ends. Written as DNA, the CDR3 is TGCAGTGCTCCGAATGCCGCCCGCTCCTATAATTCACCCCTCCACTTT. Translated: CSAPNAARSYNSPLHF.

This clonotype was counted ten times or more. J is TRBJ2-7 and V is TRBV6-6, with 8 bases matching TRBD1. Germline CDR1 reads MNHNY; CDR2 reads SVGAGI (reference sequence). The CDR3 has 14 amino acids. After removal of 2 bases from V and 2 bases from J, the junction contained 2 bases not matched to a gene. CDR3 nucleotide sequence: TGTGCCAGCAGTTACGACAGGGGCCCCTACGAGCAGTACTTC. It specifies CASSYDRGPYEQYF.

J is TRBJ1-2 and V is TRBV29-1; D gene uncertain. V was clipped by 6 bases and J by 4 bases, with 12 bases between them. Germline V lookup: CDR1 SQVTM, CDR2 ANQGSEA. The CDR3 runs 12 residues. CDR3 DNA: TGCAGCGTGGAGGACTCTTCCTATGGCTACACCTTC. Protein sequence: CSVEDSSYGYTF.

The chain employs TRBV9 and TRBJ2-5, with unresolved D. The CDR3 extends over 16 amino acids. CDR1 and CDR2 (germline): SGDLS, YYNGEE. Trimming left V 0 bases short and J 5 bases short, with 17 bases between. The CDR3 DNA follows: TGTGCCAGCAGCGTAGACACGGGTGGATTTGGGGAGACCCAGTACTTC. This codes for CASSVDTGGFGETQYF.

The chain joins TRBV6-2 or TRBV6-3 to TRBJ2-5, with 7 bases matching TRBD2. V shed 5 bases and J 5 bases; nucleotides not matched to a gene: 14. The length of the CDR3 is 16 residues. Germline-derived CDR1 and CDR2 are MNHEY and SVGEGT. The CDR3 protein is CASSNGRPMGTETQYF. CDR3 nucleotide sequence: TGTGCCAGCAGTAACGGGAGGCCGATGGGGACGGAGACCCAGTACTTC.

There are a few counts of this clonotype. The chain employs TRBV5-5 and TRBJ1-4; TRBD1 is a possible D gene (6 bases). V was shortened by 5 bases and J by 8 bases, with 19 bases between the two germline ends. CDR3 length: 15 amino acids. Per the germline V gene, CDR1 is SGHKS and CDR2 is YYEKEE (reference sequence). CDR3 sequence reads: CASRTGIRGSEKLFF. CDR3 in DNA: TGTGCCAGCAGGACCGGTATAAGGGGGTCAGAAAAACTGTTTTTT.

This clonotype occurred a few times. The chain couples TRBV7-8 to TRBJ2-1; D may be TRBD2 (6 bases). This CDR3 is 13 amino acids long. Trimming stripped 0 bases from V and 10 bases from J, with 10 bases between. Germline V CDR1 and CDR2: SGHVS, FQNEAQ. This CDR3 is CASSLARGGEQFF. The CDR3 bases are TGTGCCAGCAGCTTAGCGCGGGGAGGCGAGCAGTTCTTC.

CDR3: CSARATGTAYGYTF. DNA for the CDR3: TGCAGTGCTAGAGCCACCGGGACAGCCTATGGCTACACCTTC. The genes are TRBV20-1 and TRBJ1-2; 7 bases are a match to TRBD1. The CDR3 runs 14 residues. Germline V gives CDR1 DFQATT, CDR2 SNEGSKA (reference sequence). The V segment lost 1 base and the J segment 4 bases; nucleotides outside the gene matches: 6.

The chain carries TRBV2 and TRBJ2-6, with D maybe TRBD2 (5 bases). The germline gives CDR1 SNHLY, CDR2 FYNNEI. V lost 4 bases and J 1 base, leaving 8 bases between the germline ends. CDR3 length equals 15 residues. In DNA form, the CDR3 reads TGTGCCAGCAGTGTGAGAGGGTCTGGGGCCAACGTCCTGACTTTC. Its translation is CASSVRGSGANVLTF.

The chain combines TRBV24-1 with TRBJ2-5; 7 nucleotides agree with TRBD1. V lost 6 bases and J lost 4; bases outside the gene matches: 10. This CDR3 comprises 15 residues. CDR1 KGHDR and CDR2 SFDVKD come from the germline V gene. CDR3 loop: CATSPDRVGRETQYF. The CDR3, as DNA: TGTGCCACCAGTCCCGACAGGGTGGGCAGAGAGACCCAGTACTTC.

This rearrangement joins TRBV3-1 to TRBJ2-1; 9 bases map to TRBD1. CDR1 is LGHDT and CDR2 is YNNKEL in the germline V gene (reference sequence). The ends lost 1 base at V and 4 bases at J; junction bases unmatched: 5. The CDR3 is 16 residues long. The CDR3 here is CASSQARDRAYNEQFF. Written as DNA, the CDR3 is TGTGCCAGCAGCCAAGCGCGGGACAGGGCTTACAATGAGCAGTTCTTC.

DNA for the CDR3: TGTGCCAGCAGCCGAAGAGCGGGAGAGCAGACAGATACGCAGTATTTT. It translates to CASSRRAGEQTDTQYF. J is TRBJ2-3 and V is TRBV7-2; 8 positions match TRBD2. CDR1 is SGHTA and CDR2 is FQGNSA in the germline V gene. CDR3 size: 16 residues. V was clipped by 5 bases and J by 3 bases; unmatched bases: 10.

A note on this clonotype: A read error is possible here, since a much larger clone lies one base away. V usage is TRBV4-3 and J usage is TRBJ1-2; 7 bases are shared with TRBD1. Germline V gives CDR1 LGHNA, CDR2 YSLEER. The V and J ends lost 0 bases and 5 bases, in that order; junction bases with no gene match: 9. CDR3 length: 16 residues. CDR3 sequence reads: CASSQDVAGGLYGYTF. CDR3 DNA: TGCGCCAGCAGCCAAGATGTTGCAGGGGGTTTGTATGGCTACACCTTC.

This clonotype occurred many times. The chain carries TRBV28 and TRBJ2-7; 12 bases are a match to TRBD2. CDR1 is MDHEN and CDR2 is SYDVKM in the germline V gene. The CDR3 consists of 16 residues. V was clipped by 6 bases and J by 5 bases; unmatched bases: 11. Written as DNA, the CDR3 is TGTGCCAGCAGGGGGACTAGCGGGTTTCTTAGGAACGAGCAGTACTTC. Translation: CASRGTSGFLRNEQYF.

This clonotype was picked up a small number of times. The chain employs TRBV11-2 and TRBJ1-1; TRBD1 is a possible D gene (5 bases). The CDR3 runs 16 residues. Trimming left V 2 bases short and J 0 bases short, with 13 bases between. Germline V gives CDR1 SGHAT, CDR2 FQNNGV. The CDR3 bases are TGTGCCAGCAGCTTAACGTGGGGACCGTTGAACACTGAAGCTTTCTTT. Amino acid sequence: CASSLTWGPLNTEAFF.

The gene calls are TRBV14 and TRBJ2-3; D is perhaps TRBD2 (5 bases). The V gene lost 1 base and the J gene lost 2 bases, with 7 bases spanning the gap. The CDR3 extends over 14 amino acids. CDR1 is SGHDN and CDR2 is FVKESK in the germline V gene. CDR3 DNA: TGTGCCAGCAGCCAAGCCGGGGACACAGATACGCAGTATTTT. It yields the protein CASSQAGDTDTQYF.

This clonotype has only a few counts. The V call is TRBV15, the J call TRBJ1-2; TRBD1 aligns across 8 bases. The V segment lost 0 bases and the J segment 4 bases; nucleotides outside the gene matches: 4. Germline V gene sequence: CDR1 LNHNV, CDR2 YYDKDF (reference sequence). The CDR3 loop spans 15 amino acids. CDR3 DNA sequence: TGTGCCACCAGCAGAGATAGACAGGGGACCTATGGCTACACCTTC. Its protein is CATSRDRQGTYGYTF. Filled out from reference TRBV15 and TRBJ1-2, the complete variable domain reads DAMVIQNPRYQVTQFGKPVTLSCSQTLNHNVMYWYQQKSSQAPKLLFHYYDKDFNNEADTPDNFQSRRPNTSFCFLDIRSPGLGDTAMYLCATSRDRQGTYGYTFGSGTRLTVV.

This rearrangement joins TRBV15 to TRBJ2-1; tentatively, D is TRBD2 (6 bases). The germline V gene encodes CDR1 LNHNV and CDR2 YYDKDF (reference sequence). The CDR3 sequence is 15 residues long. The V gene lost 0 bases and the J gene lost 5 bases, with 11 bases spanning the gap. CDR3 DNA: TGTGCCACCAGCAGAGAAGGGACTCGGAACAATGAGCAGTTCTTC. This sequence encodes CATSREGTRNNEQFF.

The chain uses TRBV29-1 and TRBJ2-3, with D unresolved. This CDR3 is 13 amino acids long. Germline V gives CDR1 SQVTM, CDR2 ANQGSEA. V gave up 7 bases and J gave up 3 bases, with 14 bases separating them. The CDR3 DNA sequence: TGCAGCGGCCGATATCAGGAGACAGATACGCAGTATTTT. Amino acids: CSGRYQETDTQYF.